Presented here are 26 T cell receptor beta chains from one specimen sequenced in a study of T-cell memory formation after mild COVID-19. Each CDR3 protein gets one entry after TCRdb re-called the 5' RACE reads with MiXCR. The sample has approximately 250,000 distinct CDR3 sequences; 16% are singletons. Sequenced material: PBMCs or a T cell subset sorted from them (not recorded which). Receptor source: a young man who had mild COVID-19 (a few samples of this study predate the infection). Cell type and time point are not known.

The table lists this clonotype with many counts. J is TRBJ2-2 and V is TRBV4-2, with TRBD1 identical over 10 bases. Per the germline V gene, CDR1 is LGHNA and CDR2 is YNFKEQ. This CDR3 spans 16 amino acids. V lost 2 bases to trimming and J lost 6 bases; unmatched junction nucleotides: 6. The CDR3 reads CASSQPGQGNSGELFF. For the CDR3, the DNA is TGTGCCAGCAGCCAACCGGGACAGGGGAATTCCGGGGAGCTGTTTTTT.

The chain has TRBV28 and TRBJ2-5, with D perhaps being TRBD1 or TRBD2 (6 bases each). V was pared by 6 bases and J by 5 bases, with 16 bases between. Germline CDR1 is MDHEN and CDR2 is SYDVKM. This CDR3 contains 14 residues. The CDR3 nucleotides are TGTGCCAGCAGCCTGTGGGGGGCTTGGGAGACCCAGTACTTC. This translates into CASSLWGAWETQYF.

This clonotype was recorded a few times. The rearrangement uses TRBV6-5 and TRBJ2-3, with TRBD1 matching over 9 bases. Trimming removed 8 bases from V and 3 bases from J; junction bases left unmatched: 9. The length of the CDR3 is 15 residues. Looked up from germline, CDR1 is MNHEY and CDR2 is SVGAGI. The CDR3, as DNA: TGTGCCAGCCGCACTCCAGGGACAGGGACAGATACGCAGTATTTT. Amino acids: CASRTPGTGTDTQYF.

The V call is TRBV20-1, the J call TRBJ1-4; TRBD1 might be the D (5 bases). Germline-derived CDR1 and CDR2 are DFQATT and SNEGSKA (reference sequence). Trimming left V 0 bases short and J 7 bases short, with 12 bases between. The CDR3 consists of 14 residues. The chain's CDR3 is CSARDPQGSEKLFF. The DNA for the CDR3 is TGCAGTGCTAGAGATCCCCAGGGAAGTGAAAAACTGTTTTTT.

This clonotype was picked up a small number of times. The rearrangement links TRBV7-2 to TRBJ2-1; D is perhaps TRBD1 (6 bases). The CDR3 is 16 residues long. Germline V gene sequence: CDR1 SGHTA, CDR2 FQGNSA. Trimming removed 1 base at V and 2 bases at J, with 12 bases between. CDR3 sequence (DNA): TGTGCCAGCAGCTTAGGGTGGGGGCGCACCTACAATGAGCAGTTCTTC. Translating gives CASSLGWGRTYNEQFF.

This clonotype was recorded once. The chain combines TRBV20-1 with TRBJ1-2; no reliable D call. The CDR3 extends over 15 amino acids. Germline V gives CDR1 DFQATT, CDR2 SNEGSKA (reference sequence). V dropped 2 bases and J dropped 1 base, with 14 bases sitting between them. This chain's CDR3 is CSARSPAGGNYGYTF. The CDR3 region has the DNA TGCAGTGCTAGATCGCCGGCAGGTGGTAACTATGGCTACACCTTC.

This clonotype was recorded a few times. This chain links TRBV6-5 with TRBJ1-1; D gene unclear. CDR3 length: 15 residues. Germline CDR1 and CDR2: MNHEY and SVGAGI. Trimming cost V 4 bases and J 4 bases, with 16 bases left between them. CDR3 coding DNA: TGTGCCAGCAGTTTATCGGGGTCGGCCAGCACTGAAGCTTTCTTT. Translation: CASSLSGSASTEAFF.

The genes are TRBV20-1 and TRBJ2-2; 11 bases are shared with TRBD2. Germline CDR1 and CDR2: DFQATT and SNEGSKA (reference sequence). This CDR3 is 13 amino acids long. J gave up 6 bases and V 3 bases, and 0 bases lay outside the gene matches. For the CDR3, the DNA is TGCAGTGCTAGGACTAGCGGGGCCGGGGAGCTGTTTTTT. It translates to CSARTSGAGELFF.

This clonotype appeared a few times. The chain joins TRBV5-1 to TRBJ2-3; TRBD2 aligns across 8 bases. The CDR3 length is 15 residues. Germline V gene data show CDR1 as SGHRS and CDR2 as YFSETQ. The junction had 3 bases not matched to a gene; V was cut back by 3 bases and J by 0 bases. The CDR3 sequence is CASSSVAGSTDTQYF. Written as DNA, the CDR3 is TGCGCCAGCAGCTCAGTAGCGGGGAGCACAGATACGCAGTATTTT.

This clonotype has only a few counts. The chain joins TRBV4-1 to TRBJ1-1; TRBD1 matches at 9 bases. V trimming: 6 bases; J trimming: 1 base; junction bases outside the gene matches: 6. This CDR3 has 15 residues. The germline CDR1 and CDR2 sequences are MGHRA and YSYEKL. CDR3 protein: CASRDRGVSNTEAFF. CDR3 DNA: TGCGCCAGCAGGGACAGGGGTGTTTCGAACACTGAAGCTTTCTTT.

This clonotype has a handful of counts. This sequence joins TRBV6-5 and TRBJ1-2; 7 bases map to TRBD1. The CDR3 loop spans 15 amino acids. The V and J ends lost 0 bases and 4 bases, in that order; junction bases with no gene match: 5. CDR1 is MNHEY and CDR2 is SVGAGI in the germline V gene. CDR3 DNA sequence: TGTGCCAGCAGTTACTCGACAGGGAAAGTCTATGGCTACACCTTC. Protein: CASSYSTGKVYGYTF.

A few counts support this clonotype. The chain combines TRBV7-9 with TRBJ2-5; 10 bases agree with TRBD1. CDR1 and CDR2 (germline): SEHNR, FQNEAQ (reference sequence). The CDR3 consists of 13 residues. Trimming cost V 5 bases and J 3 bases; bases outside gene matches: 0. CDR3 DNA: TGTGCCAGCAGCGGACAGGGGGAAGAGACCCAGTACTTC. It translates to CASSGQGEETQYF.

This rearrangement joins TRBV2 to TRBJ2-7; tentatively, D is TRBD2 (6 bases). Germline V CDR1 and CDR2: SNHLY, FYNNEI. CDR3 length: 14 amino acids. V was clipped by 6 bases and J by 6 bases, with 18 bases between them. In nucleotides, the CDR3 is TGTGCCAGCAGGGACGTAACTAGCCCCCTCGAGCAGTACTTC. This encodes CASRDVTSPLEQYF.

This clonotype was found a few times. The chain carries TRBV12-3 or TRBV12-4 and TRBJ1-2; the D gene is possibly TRBD1 (6 bases). V was trimmed by 6 bases and J by 5 bases, leaving 10 bases between them. This CDR3 has 12 amino acids. The CDR3 loop reads CASRMTGYGYTF. The DNA for the CDR3 is TGTGCCAGCAGGATGACAGGTTATGGCTACACCTTC.

The genes are TRBV27 and TRBJ2-3; 7 nucleotides agree with TRBD1. This CDR3 is built from 14 residues. Losses at the gene ends were 5 bases for V and 9 bases for J; bases not matched to a gene: 11. Germline V gene data show CDR1 as MNHEY and CDR2 as SMNVEV (reference sequence). The CDR3 spells CASSPLDRWSTQYF. DNA of the CDR3: TGTGCCAGCAGTCCCCTGGACAGGTGGAGCACGCAGTATTTT.

CDR3 residues: CSAIVSGGELNTGELFF. The CDR3 bases are TGCAGTGCTATTGTTAGCGGGGGGGAATTGAACACCGGGGAGCTGTTTTTT. The chain recombines TRBV20-1 with TRBJ2-2, with 11 bases lining up with TRBD2. The V gene's germline CDR1 is DFQATT and CDR2 SNEGSKA (reference sequence). The CDR3 consists of 17 residues. With 4 bases clipped from V and 1 base from J, the junction kept 8 bases outside the gene matches.

The chain links TRBV27 to TRBJ2-1; 10 nucleotides agree with TRBD2. CDR3 length: 16 amino acids. Unmatched junction bases numbered 7, after V lost 6 bases and J lost 2 bases. Looked up from germline, CDR1 is MNHEY and CDR2 is SMNVEV (reference sequence). The CDR3 nucleotides read TGTGCCAGCAGACCCTATAGCGGGGGGCCCTACAATGAGCAGTTCTTC. Translation gives CASRPYSGGPYNEQFF.

This clonotype was detected only a few times. The chain uses TRBV9 and TRBJ2-2; TRBD2 aligns across 10 bases. From germline, CDR1 is SGDLS and CDR2 YYNGEE. The length of the CDR3 is 18 residues. V was pared by 4 bases and J by 4 bases, with 13 bases of the junction left unmatched. The CDR3 region has the DNA TGTGCCAGCAGCCCCAAAGTGGTACTAGCGGGGTCCACCGGGGAGCTGTTTTTT. Amino acid sequence: CASSPKVVLAGSTGELFF.

This clonotype was observed a few times. J is TRBJ2-5 and V is TRBV6-2 or TRBV6-3, with D hard to call. V was cut by 8 bases and J by 1 base, with 11 bases left in between. The CDR3 loop spans 13 amino acids. Germline assignment: CDR1 MNHEY and CDR2 SVGEGT. The CDR3 loop is CASSVQLQETQYF. In DNA form, the CDR3 reads TGTGCCAGCTCCGTACAGCTCCAAGAGACCCAGTACTTC.

The chain recombines TRBV27 with TRBJ2-7; 13 bases match TRBD2. CDR1 is MNHEY, CDR2 SMNVEV, per germline (reference sequence). After removal of 5 bases from V and 6 bases from J, the junction contained 4 bases not matched to a gene. The CDR3 spans 14 residues. The CDR3 coding sequence is TGTGCCAGCAGTCCTCGGACTAGCGGGGGCGAGCAGTACGTC. Amino acid sequence: CASSPRTSGGEQYV.

This clonotype showed up just a few times. This chain connects TRBV10-3 to TRBJ1-4, with 7 nucleotides matching TRBD1. There are 13 residues in the CDR3. V shed 9 bases, J shed 8 bases, and the junction held 9 bases outside the gene matches. Germline V lookup: CDR1 ENHRY, CDR2 SYGVKD. DNA of the CDR3: TGTGCCATTGCAGACAGGGCGGGAGAAAAACTGTTTTTT. Translation: CAIADRAGEKLFF.

This clonotype was observed many times. The V and J genes are TRBV5-6 and TRBJ2-1; D may be TRBD2 (5 bases). The CDR3 consists of 13 residues. Germline V lookup: CDR1 SGHDT, CDR2 YYEEEE. Deletions cut 3 bases from V and 3 bases from J, with 7 bases between. The CDR3 bases are TGTGCCAGCAGCTACGGGGTCTACAATGAGCAGTTCTTC. Encoded protein: CASSYGVYNEQFF.

The CDR3 protein is CSARDITSSYEQYV. The CDR3 coding sequence is TGCAGTGCTAGAGATATCACGAGCTCCTACGAGCAGTACGTC. V and J are TRBV20-1 and TRBJ2-7; no reliable D call. V lost 0 bases and J lost 0, with 9 bases in between. From germline, CDR1 is DFQATT and CDR2 SNEGSKA (reference sequence). CDR3 length equals 14 residues.

This clonotype was observed a handful of times. The V gene is TRBV5-1, the J gene TRBJ1-1; D not resolved. The V gene's germline CDR1 is SGHRS and CDR2 YFSETQ. Trimming pared 4 bases from V and 11 bases from J, leaving 18 bases between. This CDR3 has 13 amino acids. The CDR3 sequence: CASSPRAPGEAFF. The CDR3 nucleotides read TGCGCCAGCAGCCCCCGGGCCCCGGGAGAGGCTTTCTTT. The full variable domain, with the rest looked up from reference TRBV5-1 and TRBJ1-1, is KAGVTQTPRYLIKTRGQQVTLSCSPISGHRSVSWYQQTPGQGLQFLFEYFSETQRNKGNFPGRFSGRQFSNSRSEMNVSTLELGDSALYLCASSPRAPGEAFFGQGTRLTVV.

In its sample, this clonotype was seen a few times. The chain recombines TRBV12-3 or TRBV12-4 with TRBJ1-4; 7 nucleotides match TRBD1. J lost 7 bases, V lost 5 bases, and 7 bases had no gene match. This CDR3 spans 14 amino acids. The CDR3 DNA sequence: TGTGCCAGCAGTAACAGGGGTGGTGGTGAAAAACTGTTTTTT. It translates to CASSNRGGGEKLFF.

The chain recombines TRBV9 with TRBJ1-6, with 7 bases that match TRBD1. Trimming removed 7 bases from V and 7 bases from J; junction bases left unmatched: 8. Germline CDR1 is SGDLS and CDR2 is YYNGEE. The CDR3 is made up of 14 amino acids. CDR3: CASGGGQKNSPLHF. As DNA, the CDR3 is TGTGCCAGCGGGGGGGGACAGAAGAATTCACCCCTCCACTTT.